This TCR beta chain stems from a study of post-analysis software for immune sequencing data. Overall study results and limits: Comparison with controls showed significantly lower normalized Chao1 diversity in multiple sclerosis patients. Samples from one preparation batch, clustered by F measure, grouped strongly together. Comparison of patients with controls showed five TRBV segments more frequent in patients, TRBV5-6, TRBV5-1 and TRBV20-1 among them.

Details on this clonotype: No antigen is known for it.

The authors incorporated unique molecular identifiers into the TCR beta cDNA libraries. From the PCR reads, TCRdb called clonotypes with MiXCR, one entry per CDR3 protein. The data show fewer than 600,000 distinct CDR3 sequences, with around 40% seen just once and around 10% held by the top ten. Germline assignment: CDR1 SNHLY and CDR2 FYNNEI. This CDR3 is 12 amino acids long. With 6 bases removed from V and 2 bases from J, the gap between germline ends came to 6 bases. The TCR originated in a girl aged 5-17 years with multiple sclerosis. The gene calls are TRBV2 and TRBJ2-3; D is undetermined. Sequencing used blood. The CDR3 spells CASRRFTDTQYF. The CDR3 bases are TGTGCCAGCAGGAGATTCACAGATACGCAGTATTTT.